This T cell receptor (beta chain) was sequenced in a study of CD8 T cells in ankylosing spondylitis. Quantitative 5'-RACE was performed with molecular barcodes, and it yielded the TCR beta libraries. One entry per CDR3 protein, called by TCRdb with MiXCR from the 5' RACE reads. This sample has fewer than 250,000 distinct CDR3 sequences, with under 12% found just once. The CDR3 contains 14 residues. V gave up 0 bases and J gave up 7 bases, with 9 bases separating them. Germline values: CDR1 MNHEY, CDR2 SVGAGI. Regarding the study as a whole: Characteristic of ankylosing spondylitis blood, it appeared, was a TCR beta motif comprising roughly eight highly homologous variants.

This clonotype was seen many times. The antigen is unknown. This sequence was found in a male donor with ankylosing spondylitis or in good health (not recorded which). The chain couples TRBV6-5 to TRBJ2-2, with a tentative D call TRBD1 (5 bases). Material: blood, either unsorted or a sorted T cell fraction (not recorded which). This CDR3 reads CASSYSEGVGELFF. The CDR3 bases are TGTGCCAGCAGTTACTCGGAAGGGGTCGGGGAGCTGTTTTTT.